This T cell receptor beta chain originates from a study of T cell repertoires in cytomegalovirus infection. Study-level information: A matching HLA type, together with CMV infection, was signaled by public TCR beta signatures.

About this clonotype itself: The antigen is undetermined.

TCRdb re-derived calls from the reads in MiXCR, one entry per CDR3 protein. The sample carries approximately 140,000 distinct CDR3 sequences, under 8% recorded once. Findings of the study overall: HLA-C-restricted CMV clonotypes gave the most frequent clonotype in two of eight donors. Using cumulative public TCR beta family frequency, the authors identified those who carried CMV together with the relevant HLA.

Deletions cut 3 bases from V and 1 base from J, with 15 bases between. Germline V gene sequence: CDR1 LGHDT, CDR2 YNNKEL (reference sequence). The CDR3 consists of 16 residues. The sample was PBMCs. This rearrangement joins TRBV3-1 to TRBJ2-5, with D possibly called TRBD1 or TRBD2 (6 bases each). The sequence was obtained from a human donor in good health (CMV status not recorded). Some clones in this sample may be carry-over from other donors' samples. In DNA form, the CDR3 reads TGTGCCAGCAGCCATTGGATGGAGGGGGTCCAAGAGACCCAGTACTTC. It is translated as CASSHWMEGVQETQYF.